A single sample is the source of the 25 T cell receptor beta chains below, sequenced in a study of T cells in Graves' hyperthyroidism and ophthalmopathy. RNA transcripts were the template for amplifying TCR beta CDR3 regions. Primed by the HTBI set, a first-round RT-PCR was run on the TCR CDR3. One entry per CDR3 protein results from TCRdb running MiXCR on the multiplex PCR reads. The data show roughly 750,000 distinct CDR3 sequences, 16% seen once. The sequencing input was blood. The receptors stem from a man between 18 and 35 years old with Graves' hyperthyroidism.

The rearrangement uses TRBV7-3 and TRBJ2-3, with no clear D. Germline-derived CDR1 and CDR2 are SGHTA and FQGTGA. This CDR3 spans 14 amino acids. Trimming pared 5 bases from V and 10 bases from J, leaving 19 bases between. The CDR3 nucleotides are TGTGCCAGCAGCCCATATGCCACAGCTCCGGCGCAGTATTTT. Encoded protein: CASSPYATAPAQYF.

This clonotype was detected many times. The CDR3 nucleotides read TGTGCCTGGCATACTGGGACAGGGGTGGCCGGGGAGCTGTTTTTT. Amino acids: CAWHTGTGVAGELFF. The chain uses TRBV30 and TRBJ2-2; 10 bases agree with TRBD1. Germline V gives CDR1 GTSNPN, CDR2 SVGIG (reference sequence). V dropped 5 bases and J dropped 6; count of bases not matched to a gene: 9. This CDR3 is 15 amino acids long.

Only a few counts were recorded for this clonotype. The V call is TRBV3-1, the J call TRBJ1-2; D unresolved. The germline gives CDR1 LGHDT, CDR2 YNNKEL (reference sequence). The germline V and J ends were trimmed by 4 bases and 8 bases, with 17 bases remaining between them. This CDR3 region has 14 residues. This CDR3 reads CASSPHDGIGGYTF. DNA of the CDR3: TGTGCCAGCAGCCCCCACGACGGGATAGGAGGCTACACCTTC.

This clonotype was recorded at least ten times. This sequence joins TRBV11-2 and TRBJ1-2, with D hard to call. Trimming removed 1 base from V and 4 bases from J, with 7 bases in between. CDR1 is SGHAT, CDR2 FQNNGV, per germline. CDR3 length: 13 residues. The CDR3 DNA reads as TGTGCCAGCAGCTTAGTAGGCGGCTATGGCTACACCTTC. It codes for CASSLVGGYGYTF. Complete variable domain (other parts from reference TRBV11-2 and TRBJ1-2): EAGVAQSPRYKIIEKRQSVAFWCNPISGHATLYWYQQILGQGPKLLIQFQNNGVVDDSQLPKDRFSAERLKGVDSTLKIQPAKLEDSAVYLCASSLVGGYGYTFGSGTRLTVV.

This clonotype was seen more than once but under ten times. The chain couples TRBV7-2 to TRBJ1-5; maybe TRBD1 (6 bases). The CDR3 has 14 residues. Looked up from germline, CDR1 is SGHTA and CDR2 is FQGNSA. Deletions cut 5 bases from V and 5 bases from J, with 13 bases between. The CDR3 DNA reads as TGTGCCAGCAGCCGTACAGGGAAGGATCAGCCCCAGCATTTT. Protein: CASSRTGKDQPQHF.

Many counts were recorded for this clonotype. The chain carries TRBV2 and TRBJ1-4; D is perhaps TRBD1 (6 bases). Germline V gene sequence: CDR1 SNHLY, CDR2 FYNNEI. V lost 5 bases, J lost 3 bases, and 13 bases lay in between. The CDR3 is 15 amino acids. In nucleotides, the CDR3 is TGTGCCAGCAGTATCCAGGGGATGGCTAATGAAAAACTGTTTTTT. Its translation: CASSIQGMANEKLFF.

The V gene is TRBV2, the J gene TRBJ1-1; TRBD1 agrees at 8 bases. J lost 5 bases, V lost 9 bases, and 8 bases had no gene match. Germline V gives CDR1 SNHLY, CDR2 FYNNEI. CDR3 size: 13 residues. The CDR3 nucleotides are TGTGCCAGGGTTTGGACAGGGAGGACTGAAGCTTTCTTT. Protein product: CARVWTGRTEAFF.

This clonotype was observed many times. This chain joins TRBV30 and TRBJ2-7; TRBD1 agrees at 7 bases. Germline assignment: CDR1 GTSNPN and CDR2 SVGIG (reference sequence). The V segment lost 1 base and the J segment 2 bases; nucleotides outside the gene matches: 2. The CDR3 extends over 13 amino acids. The CDR3 DNA follows: TGTGCCTGGAGTGCGGGACAGCCCTACGAGCAGTACTTC. This translates into CAWSAGQPYEQYF.

This sequence joins TRBV28 and TRBJ2-3; possible D gene TRBD2, 6 bases. Trimming pared 4 bases from V and 2 bases from J, leaving 13 bases between. This CDR3 is built from 15 residues. Germline CDR1 MDHEN, CDR2 SYDVKM. The CDR3 sequence: CASSSAGPDTDTQYF. In DNA, the CDR3 is TGTGCCAGCAGTTCCGCGGGACCTGACACAGATACGCAGTATTTT.

In its sample, this clonotype was seen many times. The chain employs TRBV7-2 and TRBJ2-1; D not resolved. V was shortened by 4 bases and J by 6 bases, with 13 bases between the two germline ends. The CDR3 is 14 residues long. Germline V gene lookup returns CDR1 SGHTA and CDR2 FQGNSA. In DNA, the CDR3 is TGTGCCAGCAGCTCCCCCCGGCTAGGCAATGAGCAGTTCTTC. The encoded protein is CASSSPRLGNEQFF.

This clonotype was recorded at least ten times. The chain carries TRBV12-3 or TRBV12-4 and TRBJ2-7, with TRBD1 as a possible D gene (6 bases). This CDR3 contains 15 residues. Trimming shortened V by 2 bases and J by 3 bases, and 14 bases separated the two germline ends. CDR3 loop: CASSLNRVRGYEQYF. CDR3 DNA: TGTGCCAGCAGTTTAAATCGGGTCAGGGGCTACGAGCAGTACTTC.

The rearrangement links TRBV2 to TRBJ2-3, with TRBD1 identical over 8 bases. The length of the CDR3 is 14 residues. The germline V gene encodes CDR1 SNHLY and CDR2 FYNNEI. J was trimmed by 6 bases and V by 3 bases; bases with no gene match: 5. CDR3 bases: TGTGCCAGCAGTGACCCGACAGGGGCCGATACGCAGTATTTT. It translates to CASSDPTGADTQYF.

This clonotype was counted between two and nine times. The chain joins TRBV20-1 to TRBJ2-1; 8 positions match TRBD2. The CDR3 length is 15 residues. The germline V gene encodes CDR1 DFQATT and CDR2 SNEGSKA (reference sequence). The J segment lost 3 bases and the V segment lost 6 bases, leaving 10 bases of the junction unmatched. The CDR3 nucleotides read TGCAGTGCCTTGGGGCGGGAGGCCATCTACAATGAGCAGTTCTTC. Amino acid sequence: CSALGREAIYNEQFF.

This clonotype was observed at least ten times. V gene TRBV18 combines with J gene TRBJ1-1; D not certain. In germline, CDR1 is KGHSH, CDR2 LQKENI. The CDR3 extends over 13 amino acids. Trimming cost V 1 base and J 2 bases, with 5 bases left between them. The CDR3 reads CASSPLYNTEAFF. DNA for the CDR3: TGTGCCAGCTCACCACTTTATAACACTGAAGCTTTCTTT.

This clonotype was recorded many times. This chain joins TRBV10-3 and TRBJ2-7; D remains unclear. V was trimmed by 4 bases and J by 0 bases, leaving 7 bases between them. CDR1 is ENHRY, CDR2 SYGVKD, per germline. This CDR3 is 13 amino acids long. As DNA, the CDR3 is TGTGCCATCAGTGGACTCCACTCCTACGAGCAGTACTTC. This sequence encodes CAISGLHSYEQYF.

The rearrangement joins TRBV11-1 to TRBJ2-2; D might be TRBD2 (7 bases). V was pared by 5 bases and J by 9 bases, with 22 bases between. This CDR3 is 16 amino acids long. Germline V gene sequence: CDR1 SGHAT, CDR2 FQDESV (reference sequence). For the CDR3, the DNA is TGTGCCAGCAGCAACCGGGCCGCGGGCGGGGGCAGGGAGCTGTTTTTT. Protein: CASSNRAAGGGRELFF.

This clonotype was seen repeatedly, ten times or more. The germline gene is not matched at one end of the junction; a read error may be the cause. This chain connects TRBV19 to TRBJ1-1; D is unresolved. The V gene's germline CDR1 is LNHDA and CDR2 SQIVND (reference sequence). The CDR3 sequence is 16 residues long. The CDR3 is CASGMGGRTLNTEAFF. In DNA form, the CDR3 reads TGTGCCAGTGGTATGGGAGGACGGACGCTGAACACTGAAGCTTTCTTT. The full variable domain, in which reference TRBV19 and TRBJ1-1 provide the parts outside the CDR3, is DGGITQSPKYLFRKEGQNVTLSCEQNLNHDAMYWYRQDPGQGLRLIYYSQIVNDFQKGDIAEGYSVSREKKESFPLTVTSAQKNPTAFYLCASGMGGRTLNTEAFFGQGTRLTVV.

The gene calls are TRBV28 and TRBJ2-7; the match to TRBD2 covers 10 bases. Germline V gene sequence: CDR1 MDHEN, CDR2 SYDVKM. Trimming at V came to 5 bases and at J to 3 bases, leaving 4 bases not matched to a gene. This CDR3 contains 14 residues. CDR3 protein: CASSDSGRFYEQYF. CDR3 nucleotide sequence: TGTGCCAGCAGTGATAGCGGGAGGTTCTACGAGCAGTACTTC.

This clonotype was seen a handful of times. The rearrangement uses TRBV5-6 and TRBJ2-7; 10 bases fit TRBD2. The junction had 8 bases not matched to a gene; V was cut back by 1 base and J by 7 bases. The CDR3 runs to 15 residues. Per germline, CDR1 SGHDT and CDR2 YYEEEE. The CDR3 region is CASSLISSGSREQYF. In DNA form, the CDR3 reads TGTGCCAGCAGCTTGATATCTAGCGGGAGTAGAGAGCAGTACTTC.

This clonotype was seen at least ten times. V is TRBV28 and J is TRBJ2-3, with D perhaps matching TRBD1 (6 bases). The V end lost 5 bases, the J end lost 0 bases, and 12 bases lay between the germline ends. The length of the CDR3 is 15 residues. The germline V gene encodes CDR1 MDHEN and CDR2 SYDVKM. The CDR3 reads CASSVGGPSTDTQYF. CDR3 nucleotide sequence: TGTGCCAGCAGTGTAGGGGGTCCTAGCACAGATACGCAGTATTTT.

This clonotype has just a few counts. The chain couples TRBV20-1 to TRBJ1-1, with a tentative D call TRBD1 (5 bases). Trimming removed 5 bases from V and 3 bases from J, with 19 bases in between. This CDR3 has 15 residues. Germline assignment: CDR1 DFQATT and CDR2 SNEGSKA (reference sequence). The CDR3 bases are TGCAGTGCTGCCCCTCAGACCGGGGGTCACACTGAAGCTTTCTTT. This translates into CSAAPQTGGHTEAFF.

The sample holds a few counts of this clonotype. The chain joins TRBV27 to TRBJ2-7; 9 bases agree with TRBD2. The CDR3 spans 15 residues. Germline V CDR1 and CDR2: MNHEY, SMNVEV (reference sequence). V shed 3 bases and J 2 bases; nucleotides not matched to a gene: 5. CDR3 in amino acids: CASSFFPSGTYEQYF. In nucleotides, the CDR3 is TGTGCCAGCAGTTTCTTTCCTAGCGGGACCTACGAGCAGTACTTC.

This clonotype was seen ten or more times. Relative to the germline gene, one junction end is altered; a read error may explain this. This rearrangement joins TRBV28 to TRBJ2-5; 9 nucleotides match TRBD2. The V gene's germline CDR1 is MDHEN and CDR2 SYDVKM. The CDR3 has 15 amino acids. The CDR3 nucleotides are TGTGCCGGCAGTTTAGGACAGCGGGAGGCGGAGACCCAGTACTTC. This encodes CAGSLGQREAETQYF. The entire variable domain, with the rest obtained from reference TRBV28 and TRBJ2-5, is as follows: DVKVTQSSRYLVKRTGEKVFLECVQDMDHENMFWYRQDPGLGLRLIYFSYDVKMKEKGDIPEGYSVSREKKERFSLILESASTNQTSMYLCAGSLGQREAETQYFGPGTRLLVL.

This clonotype was picked up a small number of times. J is TRBJ2-5 and V is TRBV20-1; D is perhaps TRBD1 (5 bases). This CDR3 is built from 16 residues. Germline V gene sequence: CDR1 DFQATT, CDR2 SNEGSKA (reference sequence). V gave up 3 bases and J gave up 5 bases, with 22 bases separating them. The CDR3 protein is CSASGSGRTTLETQYF. DNA for the CDR3: TGCAGTGCTAGTGGGTCTGGACGGACAACCCTGGAGACCCAGTACTTC.

This clonotype was observed a few times. The chain's CDR3 is CASSLRFKGEETQYF. CDR3 sequence (DNA): TGTGCCAGCAGTTTAAGATTTAAGGGTGAGGAGACCCAGTACTTC. The genes are TRBV6-1 and TRBJ2-5; the D is unclear. The CDR3 is 15 residues long. Germline values: CDR1 MNHNS, CDR2 SASEGT. The V gene lost 5 bases and the J gene lost 5 bases, with 18 bases spanning the gap.